This TCR beta chain was recovered during a study of T cell responses to AZD1222 COVID-19 vaccine. Findings and limits, study-wide: With dominance at 160-218 and 743-854, vaccine-associated CD4 TCRs spanned spike.

The ends were cut back, 1 base at V and 2 bases at J, with 9 bases in the middle. Germline V gene lookup returns CDR1 SGHTA and CDR2 FQGNSA. The CDR3 consists of 14 residues. Sequencing was performed with immunoSEQ multiplex PCR; in TCRdb, only in-frame clones are kept and a portion is missing. The sample records about 270,000 clones, almost 95% being singletons. Worth noting for this clone: Its matching antigen is unknown.

The sequence was collected from an adult who received the AZD1222 COVID-19 vaccine. The sequencing here drew on peripheral blood, taken 28 days after the second AZD1222 dose. The chain has TRBV7-2 and TRBJ2-7; D unresolved. The CDR3 sequence: CASSLEAHTYEQYF. The CDR3, as DNA: TGTGCCAGCAGCTTAGAGGCCCATACCTACGAGCAGTACTTC.